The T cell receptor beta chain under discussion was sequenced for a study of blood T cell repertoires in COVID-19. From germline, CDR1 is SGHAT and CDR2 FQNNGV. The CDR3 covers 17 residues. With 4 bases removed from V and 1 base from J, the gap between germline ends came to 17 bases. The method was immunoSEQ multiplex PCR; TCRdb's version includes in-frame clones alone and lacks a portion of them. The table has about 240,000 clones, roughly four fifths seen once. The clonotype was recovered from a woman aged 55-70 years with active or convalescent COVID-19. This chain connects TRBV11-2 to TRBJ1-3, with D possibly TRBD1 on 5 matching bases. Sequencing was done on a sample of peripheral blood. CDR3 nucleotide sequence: TGTGCCAGCAGCTCCCGGGACTCGCTATGGTCTGGAAACACCATATATTTT. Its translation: CASSSRDSLWSGNTIYF. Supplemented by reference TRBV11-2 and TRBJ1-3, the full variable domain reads EAGVAQSPRYKIIEKRQSVAFWCNPISGHATLYWYQQILGQGPKLLIQFQNNGVVDDSQLPKDRFSAERLKGVDSTLKIQPAKLEDSAVYLCASSSRDSLWSGNTIYFGEGSWLTVV.